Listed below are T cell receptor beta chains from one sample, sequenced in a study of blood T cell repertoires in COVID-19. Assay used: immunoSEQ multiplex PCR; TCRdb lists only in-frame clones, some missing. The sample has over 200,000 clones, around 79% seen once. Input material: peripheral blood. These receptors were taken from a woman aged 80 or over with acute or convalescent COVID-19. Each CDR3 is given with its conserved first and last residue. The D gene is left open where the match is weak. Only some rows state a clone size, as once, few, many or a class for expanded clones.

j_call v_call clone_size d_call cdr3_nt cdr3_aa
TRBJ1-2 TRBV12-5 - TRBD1 TGTGCTAGTGGTTTGTCGGGACAGGGCGGCCCTGGCTACACCTTC CASGLSGQGGPGYTF
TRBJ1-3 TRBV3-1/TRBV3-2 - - TGTGCCAGCAGCCAAGGGGGGGGGACCGGAAACACCATATATTTT CASSQGGGTGNTIYF
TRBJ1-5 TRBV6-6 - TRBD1 TGTGCCAGCAGCCTGGCTCAGGGGGGACAGCCCCAGCATTTT CASSLAQGGQPQHF
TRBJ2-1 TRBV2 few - TGTGCCAGCAGTGAAGAGGCGGGGCCCTACAATGAGCAGTTCTTC CASSEEAGPYNEQFF
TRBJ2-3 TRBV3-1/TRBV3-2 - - TGTGCCAGCAGCCAAGATGGCGGGGTCACAGATACGCAGTATTTT CASSQDGGVTDTQYF
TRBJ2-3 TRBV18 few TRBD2 TGTGCCAGCTCACCAAGTGGGACTAGCGGGAGTCCAGATACGCAGTATTTT CASSPSGTSGSPDTQYF
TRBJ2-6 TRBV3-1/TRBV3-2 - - TGTGCCAGCAGCCATACTGGGGCCAACGTCCTGACTTTC CASSHTGANVLTF
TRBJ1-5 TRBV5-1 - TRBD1 TGCGCCAGCAGTACCGGGACAGGGGTTCAGCCCCAGCATTTT CASSTGTGVQPQHF
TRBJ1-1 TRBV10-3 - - TGTGCCATCAGTGACAGAGGAACAAGTGAAGCTTTCTTT CAISDRGTSEAFF
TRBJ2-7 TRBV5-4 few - TGTGCCAGCAGTTTCACCTACGAGCAGTACTTC CASSFTYEQYF
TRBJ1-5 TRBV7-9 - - TGTGCCAGCAGCCAACAGGGTACGGGTCAGCCCCAGCATTTT CASSQQGTGQPQHF
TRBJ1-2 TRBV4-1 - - TGCGCCAGCAGCCAAGGGAGAGGGTCCAGATATGGCTACACCTTC CASSQGRGSRYGYTF
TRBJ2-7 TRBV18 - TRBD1 TGTGCCAGCTCACCAGGGTACAGGGGGTACGAGCAGTACTTC CASSPGYRGYEQYF
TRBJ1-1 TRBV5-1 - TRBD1 TGCGCCAGCAGCTCGGGGACAGGGGGCACCACTGAAGCTTTCTTT CASSSGTGGTTEAFF
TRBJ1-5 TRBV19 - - TGTGCCAGTAGTACAGGGGAAAATCAGCCCCAGCATTTT CASSTGENQPQHF
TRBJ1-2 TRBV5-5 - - TGTGCCAGCAGCTTAGCGACTGATCCTAACTATGGCTACACCTTC CASSLATDPNYGYTF
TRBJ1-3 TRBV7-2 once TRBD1 TGTGCCAGCAGCAGGGGGCGGCTCTCTGGAAACACCATATATTTT CASSRGRLSGNTIYF
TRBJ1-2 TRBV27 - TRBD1 TGTGCCAGCGGGAAGACGGGACAGAGTAACTATGGCTACACCTTC CASGKTGQSNYGYTF
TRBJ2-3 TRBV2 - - TGTGCCAGCAGTCGTATAGCGGCTAGCACAGATACGCAGTATTTT CASSRIAASTDTQYF
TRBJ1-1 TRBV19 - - TGTGCCAGTAGTATAGGCGGGGGGAGGAACACTGAAGCTTTCTTT CASSIGGGRNTEAFF
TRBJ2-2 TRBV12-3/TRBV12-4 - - TGTGCCAGCAGTCCACGGACAACCGGGGAGCTGTTTTTT CASSPRTTGELFF
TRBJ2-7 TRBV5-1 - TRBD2 TGCGCCAGCAGCCCGGGAGGGGGGGTGGCCACCTCCTACGAGCAGTACTTC CASSPGGGVATSYEQYF
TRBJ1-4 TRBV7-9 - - TGTGCCAGCAGCTTCGGTGCAACTAATGAAAAACTGTTTTTT CASSFGATNEKLFF
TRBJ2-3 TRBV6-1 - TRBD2 TGTGCCAGCAGTGCCCCCCCTGGGACTAGCGGGACTAGCACAGATACGCAGTATTTT CASSAPPGTSGTSTDTQYF
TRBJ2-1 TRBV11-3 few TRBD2 TGTGCCAGCAGCTTAAGGGGTAGCGGGAGTGGTGAGCAGTTCTTC CASSLRGSGSGEQFF
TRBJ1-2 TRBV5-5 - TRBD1 TGTGCCAGCAGTCGAACAGGGGCCGTAAACTATGGCTACACCTTC CASSRTGAVNYGYTF
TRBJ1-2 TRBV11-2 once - TGTGCCAGCAGCTTAGATCTTCACCGCGCCTACACCTTC CASSLDLHRAYTF
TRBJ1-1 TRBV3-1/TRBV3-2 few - TGTGCCAGCAGCTTGAACCACAGGAACACTGAAGCTTTCTTT CASSLNHRNTEAFF
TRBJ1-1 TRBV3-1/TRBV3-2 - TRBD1 TGTGCCAGCAGCCAAGGGGAGACAGGGCCAAGGGCTGAAGCTTTCTTT CASSQGETGPRAEAFF
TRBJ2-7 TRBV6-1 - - TGTGCCAGCAGTGAAGTTGGGCGGGTCTACGAGCAGTACTTC CASSEVGRVYEQYF
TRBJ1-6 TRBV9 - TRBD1 TGTGCCAGCAGCGTTGGGACAGGGGTACGACCAGAGGGACGATCACCCCTCCACTTT CASSVGTGVRPEGRSPLHF
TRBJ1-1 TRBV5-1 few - TGCGCCAGCAGCCGGGACACTGAAGCTTTCTTT CASSRDTEAFF
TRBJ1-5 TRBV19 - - TGTGCCAGTAGTATAGATAGGAGTCCCCTGCGGGAGCCCCAGCATTTT CASSIDRSPLREPQHF
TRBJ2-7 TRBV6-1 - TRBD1 TGTGCCAGCAGTGAAGCGGACAGGGGCGGCTTTTACGAGCAGTACTTC CASSEADRGGFYEQYF
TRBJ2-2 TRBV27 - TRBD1 TGTGCCAGCAGTTCTTCCGGGACAGGGGGCACCGGGGAGCTGTTTTTT CASSSSGTGGTGELFF
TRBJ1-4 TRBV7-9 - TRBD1 TGTGCCAGCAGCCCCGGACAGGGAGGGTCAACTAATGAAAAACTGTTTTTT CASSPGQGGSTNEKLFF
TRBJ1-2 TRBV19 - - TGTGCCAGTAGTATTCCCGGGAACTATGGCTACACCTTC CASSIPGNYGYTF
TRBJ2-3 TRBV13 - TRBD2 TGTGCCAGCAGCTTGTTTCGGGGGGGGACCTCCGATACGCAGTATTTT CASSLFRGGTSDTQYF
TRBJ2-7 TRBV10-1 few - TGCGCCAGCAGTGAACGGGAGTCTCTATACGAGCAGTACTTC CASSERESLYEQYF
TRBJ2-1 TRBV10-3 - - TGTGCCATCAGTGGCGGACTAAACAATGAGCAGTTCTTC CAISGGLNNEQFF
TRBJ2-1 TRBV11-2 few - TGTGCCAGCAGCTTAGTTTCAAATGAGCAGTTCTTC CASSLVSNEQFF
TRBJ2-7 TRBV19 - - TGTGCCAGTAGTATCTCCGGGGGTAGCGACCTCTACGAGCAGTACTTC CASSISGGSDLYEQYF
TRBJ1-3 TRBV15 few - TGTGCCACCAGCAGAGATAGTACAGGAGATCCCTCTGGAAACACCATATATTTT CATSRDSTGDPSGNTIYF
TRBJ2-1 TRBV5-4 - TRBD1 TGTGCCAGCAGCTTTGGACAGGGATACAATGAGCAGTTCTTC CASSFGQGYNEQFF
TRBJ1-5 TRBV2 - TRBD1 TGTGCCAGCAGCTCGGACAGGGGGCCGGCTCAGCCCCAGCATTTT CASSSDRGPAQPQHF
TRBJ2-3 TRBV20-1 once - TGCAGTGCTAGTTTAGCAGATACGCAGTATTTT CSASLADTQYF
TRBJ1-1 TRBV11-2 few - TGTGCCAGCAGCGCCCTTGAGGGCACTGAAGCTTTCTTT CASSALEGTEAFF
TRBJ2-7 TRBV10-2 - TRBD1 TGCGCCAGCAGGCTACAGGGGGCAACCTACGAGCAGTACTTC CASRLQGATYEQYF
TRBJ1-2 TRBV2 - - TGTGCCAGCAGCGTCGGGAAACAGAACCATGGCTACACCTTC CASSVGKQNHGYTF
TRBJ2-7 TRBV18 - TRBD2 TGTGCCAGCTCCAACCCTAGCGGTGGATCCTACGAGCAGTACTTC CASSNPSGGSYEQYF
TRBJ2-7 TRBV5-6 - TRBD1 TGTGCCAGCAGACGACAGGGTGGCTACGAGCAGTACTTC CASRRQGGYEQYF